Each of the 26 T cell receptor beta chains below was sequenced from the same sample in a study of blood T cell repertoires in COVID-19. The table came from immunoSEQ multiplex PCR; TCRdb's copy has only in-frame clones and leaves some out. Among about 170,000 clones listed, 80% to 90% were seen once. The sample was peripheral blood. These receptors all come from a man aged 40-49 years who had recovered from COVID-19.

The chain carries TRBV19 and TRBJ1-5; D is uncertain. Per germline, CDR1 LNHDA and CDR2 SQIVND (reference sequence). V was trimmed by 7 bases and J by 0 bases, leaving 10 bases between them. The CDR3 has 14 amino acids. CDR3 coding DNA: TGTGCCAGTAACAGTAAATTTAGCAATCAGCCCCAGCATTTT. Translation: CASNSKFSNQPQHF.

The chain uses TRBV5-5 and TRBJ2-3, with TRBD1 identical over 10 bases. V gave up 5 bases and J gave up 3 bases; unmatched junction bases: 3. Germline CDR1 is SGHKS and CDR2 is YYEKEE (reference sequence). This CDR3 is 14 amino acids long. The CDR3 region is CASSQDRGTDTQYF. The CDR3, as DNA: TGTGCCAGCAGTCAGGACAGGGGGACAGATACGCAGTATTTT.

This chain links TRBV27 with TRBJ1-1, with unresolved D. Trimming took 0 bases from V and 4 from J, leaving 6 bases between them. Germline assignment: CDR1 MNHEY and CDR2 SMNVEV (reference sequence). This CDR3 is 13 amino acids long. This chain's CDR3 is CASSLSPVTEAFF. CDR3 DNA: TGTGCCAGCAGTTTATCCCCAGTCACTGAAGCTTTCTTT.

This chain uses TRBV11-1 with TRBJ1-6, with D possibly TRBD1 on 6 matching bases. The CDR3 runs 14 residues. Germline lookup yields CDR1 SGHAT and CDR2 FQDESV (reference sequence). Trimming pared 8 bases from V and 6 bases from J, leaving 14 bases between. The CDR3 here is CASQKGGGNSPLHF. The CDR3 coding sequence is TGTGCCAGCCAAAAGGGGGGGGGTAATTCACCCCTCCACTTT.

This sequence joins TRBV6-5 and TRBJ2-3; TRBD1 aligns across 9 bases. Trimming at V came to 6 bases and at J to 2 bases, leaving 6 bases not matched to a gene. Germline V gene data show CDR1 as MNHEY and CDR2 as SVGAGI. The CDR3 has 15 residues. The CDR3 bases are TGTGCCAGCAGGAGGACAGGGGCCATCACAGATACGCAGTATTTT. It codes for CASRRTGAITDTQYF.

For the CDR3, the DNA is TGCGCCAGCAGCTTGGTCTCGGGAGGGAGGGCAGATACGCAGTATTTT. Protein product: CASSLVSGGRADTQYF. J is TRBJ2-3 and V is TRBV5-1; 8 bases align to TRBD2. J gave up 4 bases and V 0 bases, and 7 bases lay outside the gene matches. Germline V CDR1 and CDR2: SGHRS, YFSETQ. This CDR3 spans 16 amino acids.

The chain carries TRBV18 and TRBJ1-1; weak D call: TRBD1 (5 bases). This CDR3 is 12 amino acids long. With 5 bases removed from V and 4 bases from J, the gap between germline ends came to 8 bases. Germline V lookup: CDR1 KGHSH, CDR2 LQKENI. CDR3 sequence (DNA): TGTGCCAGCTCATTTCAGGGCACTGAAGCTTTCTTT. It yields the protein CASSFQGTEAFF.

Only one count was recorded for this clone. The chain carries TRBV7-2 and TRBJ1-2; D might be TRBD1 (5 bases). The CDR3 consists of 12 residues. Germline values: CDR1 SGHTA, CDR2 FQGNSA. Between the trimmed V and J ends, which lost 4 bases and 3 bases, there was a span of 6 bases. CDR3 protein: CASSWGDYGYTF. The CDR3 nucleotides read TGTGCCAGCAGCTGGGGGGACTATGGCTACACCTTC.

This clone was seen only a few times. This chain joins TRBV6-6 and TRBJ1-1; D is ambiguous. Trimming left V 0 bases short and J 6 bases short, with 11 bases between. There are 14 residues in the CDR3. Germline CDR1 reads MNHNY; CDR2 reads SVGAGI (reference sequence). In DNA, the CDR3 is TGTGCCAGCAGTTACTCGATAGGAAGCGCTGAAGCTTTCTTT. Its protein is CASSYSIGSAEAFF.

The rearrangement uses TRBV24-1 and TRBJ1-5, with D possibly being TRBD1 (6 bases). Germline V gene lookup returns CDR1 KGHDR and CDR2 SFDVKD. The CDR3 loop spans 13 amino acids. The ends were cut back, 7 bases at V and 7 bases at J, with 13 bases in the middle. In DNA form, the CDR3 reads TGTGCCACCAGCTCTACAGGGCCCCAGCCCCAGCATTTT. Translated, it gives CATSSTGPQPQHF.

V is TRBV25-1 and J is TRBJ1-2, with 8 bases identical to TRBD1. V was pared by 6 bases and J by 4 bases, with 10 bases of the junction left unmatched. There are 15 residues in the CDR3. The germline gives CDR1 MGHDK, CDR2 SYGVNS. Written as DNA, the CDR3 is TGTGCCAGCAGCCAAGTGGACAGGGCGGGCTATGGCTACACCTTC. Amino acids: CASSQVDRAGYGYTF.

The CDR3 DNA reads as TGTGCCAGTCCCAGGGGGTTTGAGCAGTACTTC. This translates into CASPRGFEQYF. This chain uses TRBV6-5 with TRBJ2-7; 7 bases map to TRBD1. This CDR3 contains 11 residues. Germline V CDR1 and CDR2: MNHEY, SVGAGI. J gave up 7 bases and V 9 bases, and 6 bases lay outside the gene matches.

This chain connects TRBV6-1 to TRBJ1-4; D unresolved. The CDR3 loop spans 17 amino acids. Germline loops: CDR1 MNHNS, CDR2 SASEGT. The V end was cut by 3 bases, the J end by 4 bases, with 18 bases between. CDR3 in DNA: TGTGCCAGCAGTGATCAGACCGCCGACACCGGTAATGAAAAACTGTTTTTT. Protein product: CASSDQTADTGNEKLFF.

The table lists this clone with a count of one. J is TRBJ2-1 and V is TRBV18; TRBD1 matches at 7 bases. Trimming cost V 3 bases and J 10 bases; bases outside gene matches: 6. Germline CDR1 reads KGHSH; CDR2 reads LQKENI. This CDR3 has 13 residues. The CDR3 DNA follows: TGTGCCAGCTCACCTACGACAGGGTTCGAGCAGTTCTTC. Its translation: CASSPTTGFEQFF.

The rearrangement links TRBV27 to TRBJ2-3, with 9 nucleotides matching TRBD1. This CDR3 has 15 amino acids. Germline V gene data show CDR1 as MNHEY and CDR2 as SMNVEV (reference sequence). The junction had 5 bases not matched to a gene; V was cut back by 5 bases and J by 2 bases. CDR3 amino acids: CASSIGQGYTDTQYF. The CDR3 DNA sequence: TGTGCCAGCAGTATCGGACAGGGGTACACAGATACGCAGTATTTT.

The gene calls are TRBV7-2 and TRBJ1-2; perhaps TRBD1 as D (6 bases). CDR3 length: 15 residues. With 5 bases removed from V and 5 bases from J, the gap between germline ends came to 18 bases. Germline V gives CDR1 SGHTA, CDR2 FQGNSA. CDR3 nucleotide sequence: TGTGCCAGCAGCCTCGCCCTCAGGGGAAGTTATGGCTACACCTTC. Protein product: CASSLALRGSYGYTF.

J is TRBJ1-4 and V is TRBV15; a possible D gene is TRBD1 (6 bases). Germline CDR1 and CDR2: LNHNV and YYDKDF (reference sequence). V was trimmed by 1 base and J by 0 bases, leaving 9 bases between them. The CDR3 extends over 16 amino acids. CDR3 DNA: TGTGCCACCAGCAGAGTAAGGACAGCAACTAATGAAAAACTGTTTTTT. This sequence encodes CATSRVRTATNEKLFF.

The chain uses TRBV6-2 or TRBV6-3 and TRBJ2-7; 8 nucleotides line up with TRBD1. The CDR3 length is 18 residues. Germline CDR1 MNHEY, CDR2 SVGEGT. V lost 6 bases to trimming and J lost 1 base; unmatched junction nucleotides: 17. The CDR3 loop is CASSGQGLVLIGSYEQYF. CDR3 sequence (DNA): TGTGCCAGCAGCGGACAGGGATTAGTTTTAATAGGTTCCTACGAGCAGTACTTC.

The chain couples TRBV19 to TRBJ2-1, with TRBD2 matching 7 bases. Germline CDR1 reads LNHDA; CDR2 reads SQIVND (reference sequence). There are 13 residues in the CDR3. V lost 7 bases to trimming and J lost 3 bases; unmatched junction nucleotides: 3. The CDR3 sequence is CASKAGVYNEQFF. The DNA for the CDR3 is TGTGCCAGTAAGGCGGGAGTCTACAATGAGCAGTTCTTC.

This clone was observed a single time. CDR3 sequence reads: CASSLKDSTNEKLFF. CDR3 in DNA: TGCGCCAGCAGCTTGAAGGACTCAACTAATGAAAAACTGTTTTTT. The chain joins TRBV5-1 to TRBJ1-4; D uncertain. The CDR3 is made up of 15 amino acids. CDR1 and CDR2 from the germline V gene are SGHRS and YFSETQ. V lost 1 base, J lost 0 bases, and 7 bases lay in between.

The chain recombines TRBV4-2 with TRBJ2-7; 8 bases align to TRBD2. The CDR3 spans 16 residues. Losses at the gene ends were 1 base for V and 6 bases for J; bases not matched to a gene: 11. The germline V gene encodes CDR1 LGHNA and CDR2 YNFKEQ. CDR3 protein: CASSQGDGTRSPEQYF. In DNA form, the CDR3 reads TGTGCCAGCAGCCAAGGTGATGGGACTAGAAGCCCCGAGCAGTACTTC.

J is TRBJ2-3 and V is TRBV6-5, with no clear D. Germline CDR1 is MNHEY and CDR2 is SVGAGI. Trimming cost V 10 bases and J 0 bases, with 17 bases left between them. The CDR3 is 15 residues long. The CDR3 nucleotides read TGTGCCACCGGTTTAACGGGTGCTAGCACAGATACGCAGTATTTT. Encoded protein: CATGLTGASTDTQYF.

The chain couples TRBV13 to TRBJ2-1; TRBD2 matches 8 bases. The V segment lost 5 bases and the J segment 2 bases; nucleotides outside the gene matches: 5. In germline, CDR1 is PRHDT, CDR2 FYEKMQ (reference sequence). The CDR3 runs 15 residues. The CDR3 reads CASSPPGGTYNEQFF. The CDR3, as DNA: TGTGCCAGCAGCCCCCCGGGGGGGACCTACAATGAGCAGTTCTTC.

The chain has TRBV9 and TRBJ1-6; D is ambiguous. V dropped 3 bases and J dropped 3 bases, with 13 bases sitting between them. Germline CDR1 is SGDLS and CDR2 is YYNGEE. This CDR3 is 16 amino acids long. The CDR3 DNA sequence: TGTGCCAGCAGCGCGGGGAGCCAGATCTATAATTCACCCCTCCACTTT. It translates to CASSAGSQIYNSPLHF.

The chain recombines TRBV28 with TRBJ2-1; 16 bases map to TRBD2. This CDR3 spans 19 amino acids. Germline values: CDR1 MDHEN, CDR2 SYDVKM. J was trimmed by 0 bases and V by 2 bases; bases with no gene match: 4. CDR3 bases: TGTGCCAGCAGTTTACCCGGGACTAGCGGGAGGGCCTCCTACAATGAGCAGTTCTTC. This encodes CASSLPGTSGRASYNEQFF.

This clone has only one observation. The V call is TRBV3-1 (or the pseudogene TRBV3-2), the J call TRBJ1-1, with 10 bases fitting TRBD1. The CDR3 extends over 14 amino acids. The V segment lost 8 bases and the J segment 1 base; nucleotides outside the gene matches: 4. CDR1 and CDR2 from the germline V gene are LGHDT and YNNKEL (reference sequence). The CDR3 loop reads CASRDRGKNTEAFF. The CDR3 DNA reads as TGTGCCAGCCGGGACAGGGGAAAGAACACTGAAGCTTTCTTT.